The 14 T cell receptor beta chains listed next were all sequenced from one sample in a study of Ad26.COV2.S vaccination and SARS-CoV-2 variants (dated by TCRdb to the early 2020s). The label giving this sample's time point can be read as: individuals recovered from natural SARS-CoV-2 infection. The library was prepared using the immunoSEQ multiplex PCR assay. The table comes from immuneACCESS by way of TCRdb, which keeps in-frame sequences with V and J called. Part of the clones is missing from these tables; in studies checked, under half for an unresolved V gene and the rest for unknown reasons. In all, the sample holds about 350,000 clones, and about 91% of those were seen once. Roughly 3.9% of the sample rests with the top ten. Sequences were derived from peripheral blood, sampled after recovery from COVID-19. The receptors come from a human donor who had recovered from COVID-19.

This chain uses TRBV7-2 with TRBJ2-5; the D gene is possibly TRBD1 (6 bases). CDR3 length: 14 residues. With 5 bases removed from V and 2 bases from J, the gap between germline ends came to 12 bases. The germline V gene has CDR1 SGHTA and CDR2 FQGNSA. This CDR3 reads CASSPRTVQETQYF. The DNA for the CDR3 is TGTGCCAGCAGCCCAAGGACAGTGCAAGAGACCCAGTACTTC. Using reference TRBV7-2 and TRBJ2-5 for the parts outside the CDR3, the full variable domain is GAGVSQSPSNKVTEKGKDVELRCDPISGHTALYWYRQSLGQGLEFLIYFQGNSAPDKSGLPSDRFSAERTGGSVSTLTIQRTQQEDSAVYLCASSPRTVQETQYFGPGTRLLVL.

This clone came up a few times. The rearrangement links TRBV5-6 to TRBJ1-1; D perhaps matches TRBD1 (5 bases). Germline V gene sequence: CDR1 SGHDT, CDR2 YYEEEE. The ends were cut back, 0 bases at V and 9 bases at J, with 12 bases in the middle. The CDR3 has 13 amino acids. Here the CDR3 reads CASSLVQGEKAFF. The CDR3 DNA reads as TGTGCCAGCAGCTTGGTCCAAGGGGAAAAAGCTTTCTTT. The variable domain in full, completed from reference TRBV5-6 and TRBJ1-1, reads DAGVTQSPTHLIKTRGQQVTLRCSPKSGHDTVSWYQQALGQGPQFIFQYYEEEERQRGNFPDRFSGHQFPNYSSELNVNALLLGDSALYLCASSLVQGEKAFFGQGTRLTVV.

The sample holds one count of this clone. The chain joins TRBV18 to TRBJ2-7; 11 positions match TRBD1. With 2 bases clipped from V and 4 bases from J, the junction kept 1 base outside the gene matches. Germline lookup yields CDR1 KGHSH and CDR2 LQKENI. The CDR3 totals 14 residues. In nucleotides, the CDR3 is TGTGCCAGCTCACCAGGGACAGGGGGTTACGAGCAGTACTTC. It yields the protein CASSPGTGGYEQYF.

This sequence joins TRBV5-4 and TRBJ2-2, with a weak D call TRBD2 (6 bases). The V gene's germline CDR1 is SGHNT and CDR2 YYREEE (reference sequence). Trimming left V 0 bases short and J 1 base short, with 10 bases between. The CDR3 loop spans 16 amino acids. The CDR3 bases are TGTGCCAGCAGCTTGGCTACGGGGGTGAACACCGGGGAGCTGTTTTTT. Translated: CASSLATGVNTGELFF. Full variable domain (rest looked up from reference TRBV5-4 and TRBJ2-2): ETGVTQSPTHLIKTRGQQVTLRCSSQSGHNTVSWYQQALGQGPQFIFQYYREEENGRGNFPPRFSGLQFPNYSSELNVNALELDDSALYLCASSLATGVNTGELFFGEGSRLTVL.

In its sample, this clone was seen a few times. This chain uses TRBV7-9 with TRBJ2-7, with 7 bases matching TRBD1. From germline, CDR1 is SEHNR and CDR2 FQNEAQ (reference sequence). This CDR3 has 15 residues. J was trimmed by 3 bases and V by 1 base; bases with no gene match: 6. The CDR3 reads CASSLGQGTVYEQYF. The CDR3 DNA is TGTGCCAGCAGCTTAGGACAGGGTACGGTCTACGAGCAGTACTTC. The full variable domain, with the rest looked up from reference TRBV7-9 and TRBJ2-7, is DTGVSQNPRHKITKRGQNVTFRCDPISEHNRLYWYRQTLGQGPEFLTYFQNEAQLEKSRLLSDRFSAERPKGSFSTLEIQRTEQGDSAMYLCASSLGQGTVYEQYFGPGTRLTVT.

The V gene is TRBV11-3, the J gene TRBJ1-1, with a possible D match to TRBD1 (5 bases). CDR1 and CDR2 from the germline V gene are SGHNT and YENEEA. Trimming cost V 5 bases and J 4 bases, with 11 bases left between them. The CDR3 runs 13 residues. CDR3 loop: CASSQGGSTEAFF. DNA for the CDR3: TGTGCCAGCAGCCAGGGTGGTTCCACTGAAGCTTTCTTT.

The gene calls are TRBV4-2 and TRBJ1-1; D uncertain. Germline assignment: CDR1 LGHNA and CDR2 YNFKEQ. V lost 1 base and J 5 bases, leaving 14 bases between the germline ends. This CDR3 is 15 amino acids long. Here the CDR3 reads CASSQGEGGRTEAFF. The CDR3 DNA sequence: TGTGCCAGCAGCCAAGGTGAGGGAGGGAGGACTGAAGCTTTCTTT.

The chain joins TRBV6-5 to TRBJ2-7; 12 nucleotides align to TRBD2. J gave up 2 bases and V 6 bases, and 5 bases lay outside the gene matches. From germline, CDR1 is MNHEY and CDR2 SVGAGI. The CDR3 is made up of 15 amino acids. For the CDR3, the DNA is TGTGCCAGCAGGCGGACTAGCGGGGACGCCTACGAGCAGTACTTC. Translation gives CASRRTSGDAYEQYF.

The CDR3 spells CASSFRGPANYGYTF. The CDR3 DNA reads as TGTGCCAGCAGTTTCAGGGGGCCCGCTAACTATGGCTACACCTTC. V gene TRBV27 combines with J gene TRBJ1-2; TRBD1 agrees at 8 bases. This CDR3 spans 15 amino acids. V lost 3 bases and J lost 0; bases outside the gene matches: 3. Germline CDR1 is MNHEY and CDR2 is SMNVEV (reference sequence).

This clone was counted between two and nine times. As DNA, the CDR3 is TGTGCCAGCAGCTTTGGGACTAGTTCCGTGAATGAGCAGTTCTTC. As protein: CASSFGTSSVNEQFF. The gene calls are TRBV5-4 and TRBJ2-1; 8 bases match TRBD2. The CDR3 consists of 15 residues. J gave up 7 bases and V 2 bases, and 8 bases lay outside the gene matches. The germline gives CDR1 SGHNT, CDR2 YYREEE (reference sequence).

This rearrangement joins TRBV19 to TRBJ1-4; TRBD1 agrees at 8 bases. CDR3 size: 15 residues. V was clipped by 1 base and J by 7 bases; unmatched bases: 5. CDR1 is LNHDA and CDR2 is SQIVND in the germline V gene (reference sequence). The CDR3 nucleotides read TGTGCCAGTAGTATAGCCCGGGACAGGCCTGAAAAACTGTTTTTT. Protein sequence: CASSIARDRPEKLFF.

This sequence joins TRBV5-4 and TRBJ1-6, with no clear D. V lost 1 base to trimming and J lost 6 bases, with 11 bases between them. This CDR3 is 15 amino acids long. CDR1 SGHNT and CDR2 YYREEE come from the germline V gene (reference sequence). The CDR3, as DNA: TGTGCCAGCAGCTTGAGTTGGGATCCTAATTCACCCCTCCACTTT. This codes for CASSLSWDPNSPLHF.

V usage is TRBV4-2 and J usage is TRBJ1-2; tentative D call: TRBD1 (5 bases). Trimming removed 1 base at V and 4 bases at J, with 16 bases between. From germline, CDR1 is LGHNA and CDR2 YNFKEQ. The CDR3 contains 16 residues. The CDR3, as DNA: TGTGCCAGCAGCCAAGGGGGCAGGGCGCTTACCTATGGCTACACCTTC. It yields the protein CASSQGGRALTYGYTF.

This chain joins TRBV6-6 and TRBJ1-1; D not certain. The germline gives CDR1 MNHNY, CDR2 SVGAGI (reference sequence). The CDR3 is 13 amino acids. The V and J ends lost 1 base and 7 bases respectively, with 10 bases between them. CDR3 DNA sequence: TGTGCCAGCAGTTACTTTCGGTCAGATGAAGCTTTCTTT. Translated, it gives CASSYFRSDEAFF.